The clone carrying this T cell receptor (beta chain) occurred many times. Germline V CDR1 and CDR2: SGHNT, YENEEA. This CDR3 has 18 amino acids. V shed 4 bases and J 7 bases; nucleotides not matched to a gene: 18. This sample was included in a study of blood T cells in healthy people across ages. Each donor was a healthy Caucasian individual from Russia, aged 6 to 90. A J-beta primer mix and a sample-barcoded 5' primer were used in a second PCR of roughly 6 to 11 cycles. Each cDNA molecule carried a tag from a template-switch adaptor that contained 12 random nucleotides. From the 5' RACE reads, TCRdb called clonotypes with MiXCR, one entry per CDR3 protein. The table records 850,000 or so distinct CDR3 sequences, 25% to 35% of them present only once.

The sequencing sample was made of blood. This chain uses TRBV11-3 with TRBJ2-1, with TRBD2 matching over 8 bases. This sequence originates from a woman aged 80 or older in good health. The CDR3 here is CASSSRRSGGPGVNEQFF. The CDR3 DNA reads TGTGCCAGCAGCTCCCGAAGAAGCGGGGGACCCGGGGTGAATGAGCAGTTCTTC. The full variable domain, rest sourced from reference TRBV11-3 and TRBJ2-1, is EAGVVQSPRYKIIEKKQPVAFWCNPISGHNTLYWYLQNLGQGPELLIRYENEEAVDDSQLPKDRFSAERLKGVDSTLKIQPAELGDSAVYLCASSSRRSGGPGVNEQFFGPGTRLTVL.